This T cell receptor (beta chain) originates from a study of CD8+ T cells in alopecia areata. Looking at the study overall: Those treated were given oral tofacitinib at 5 to 10 mg twice daily.

It was cDNA, reverse transcribed from extracted RNA, that served as the sequencing template. Assay used: immunoSEQ multiplex PCR; TCRdb lists only in-frame clones, some missing. The table includes 95,000 to 150,000 clones, 53% detected once. Regarding treatment: oral pan-JAK inhibitor, 5-10 mg twice daily. The investigators collected lesional scalp punch biopsies and peripheral blood from alopecia areata patients. PBMCs yielded sorted CD4+ and CD8+ T cells. The CDR3 covers 15 residues. Germline-derived CDR1 and CDR2 are SGHRS and YFSETQ. With 4 bases clipped from V and 5 bases from J, the junction kept 11 bases outside the gene matches.

V gene TRBV5-1 combines with J gene TRBJ1-2, with 7 bases fitting TRBD1. This receptor was taken from a human donor with alopecia areata. The specimen comprised CD4+ T cells sorted from blood, sampled at week 4, from a patient treated with tofacitinib. Here the CDR3 reads CASSPTGTSGYGYTF. In DNA form, the CDR3 reads TGCGCCAGCAGCCCGACAGGGACCTCGGGGTATGGCTACACCTTC.